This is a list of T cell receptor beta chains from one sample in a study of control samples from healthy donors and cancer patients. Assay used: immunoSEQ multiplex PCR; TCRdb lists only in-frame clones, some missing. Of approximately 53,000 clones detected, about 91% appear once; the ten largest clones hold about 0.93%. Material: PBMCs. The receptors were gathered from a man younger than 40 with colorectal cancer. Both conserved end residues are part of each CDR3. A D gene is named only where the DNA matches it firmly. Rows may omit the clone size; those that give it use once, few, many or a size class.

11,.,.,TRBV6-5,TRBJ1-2,CASRTLHGYTF,TGTGCCAGCAGGACTCTTCATGGCTACACCTTC
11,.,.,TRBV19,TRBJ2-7,CASGGTYEQYF,TGTGCCAGTGGGGGGACCTACGAGCAGTACTTC
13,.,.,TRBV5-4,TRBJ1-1,CASRTGTDLMAFF,TGTGCCAGCAGGACGGGGACTGATTTAATGGCTTTCTTT
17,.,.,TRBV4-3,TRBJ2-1,CASSQAHSKGSYNEQFF,TGCGCCAGCAGCCAAGCTCACTCTAAGGGCTCCTACAATGAGCAGTTCTTC
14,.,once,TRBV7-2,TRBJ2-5,CASSLALQGETQYF,TGTGCCAGCAGCCTAGCCCTACAAGGAGAGACCCAGTACTTC
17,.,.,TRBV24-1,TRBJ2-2,CATSVSRGGVSPGELFF,TGTGCCACCAGTGTCTCCAGGGGCGGGGTATCCCCCGGGGAGCTGTTTTTT
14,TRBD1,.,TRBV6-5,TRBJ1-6,CASTPGTVKSPLHF,TGTGCCAGCACCCCAGGGACAGTGAAGTCACCCCTCCACTTT
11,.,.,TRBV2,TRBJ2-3,CASTRPDTQYF,TGTGCCAGCACGAGGCCAGATACGCAGTATTTT
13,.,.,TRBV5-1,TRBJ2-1,CASSLVTDNEQFF,TGCGCCAGCAGCTTGGTAACAGACAATGAGCAGTTCTTC
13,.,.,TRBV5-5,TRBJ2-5,CASSSWYQETQYF,TGTGCCAGCAGCTCGTGGTACCAAGAGACCCAGTACTTC
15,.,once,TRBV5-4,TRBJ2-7,CASSADSSNLYEQYF,TGTGCCAGCAGCGCGGACAGCAGTAATTTGTACGAGCAGTACTTC
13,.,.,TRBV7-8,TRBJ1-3,CASSLQQDATIYF,TGTGCCAGCAGCTTACAACAGGACGCCACCATATATTTT
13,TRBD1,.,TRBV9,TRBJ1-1,CASSAQGGTEAFF,TGTGCCAGCAGCGCACAGGGGGGCACTGAAGCTTTCTTT
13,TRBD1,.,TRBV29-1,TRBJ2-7,CSAGQGTSYEQYF,TGCAGCGCGGGACAGGGTACCTCCTACGAGCAGTACTTC